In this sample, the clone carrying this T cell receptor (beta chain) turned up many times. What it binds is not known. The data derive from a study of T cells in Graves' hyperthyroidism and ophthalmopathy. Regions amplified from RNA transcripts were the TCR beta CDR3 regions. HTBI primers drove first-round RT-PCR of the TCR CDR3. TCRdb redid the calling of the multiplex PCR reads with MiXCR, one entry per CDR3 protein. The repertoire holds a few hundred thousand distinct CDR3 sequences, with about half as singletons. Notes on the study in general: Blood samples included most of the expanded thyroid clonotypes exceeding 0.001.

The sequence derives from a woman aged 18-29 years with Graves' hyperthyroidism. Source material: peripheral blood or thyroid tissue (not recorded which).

The DNA for the CDR3 is TGTGCCAGCAGTTACTCGACAGGGGGCGGTGAAGCTTTCTTT. This sequence encodes CASSYSTGGGEAFF. The chain joins TRBV6-5 to TRBJ1-1; 10 nucleotides align to TRBD1. Germline lookup yields CDR1 MNHEY and CDR2 SVGAGI. This CDR3 is 14 amino acids long. Trimming removed 0 bases from V and 7 bases from J; junction bases left unmatched: 2.